This TCR beta chain was documented in a study of cytomegalovirus exposure and HLA in healthy donors (dated by TCRdb to the late 2010s). About the investigation overall: An earlier analysis of 587 of the donors reported over 250 Gb of sequence data and around 110 million unique TCR beta sequences obtained from approximately 180 million T cells. About 280 gigabases of sequencing data and 70 million to 100 million unique TCR sequences made up an early release that covered several hundred HLA-typed donors. Of the 350 to 450 genotyped donors, over 80% were placed in the genetic ancestry cluster associated with self-reported Caucasian donors. The study aimed to test whether cataloging public T cell receptors could reveal signatures of past pathogen exposure. The study used immunosequencing to profile the T cell repertoires of 670 or so subjects and linked those repertoires to cytomegalovirus serostatus. In addition to the first cohort of roughly 670 subjects, a separate validation cohort of 120 different subjects was used. To predict cytomegalovirus infection status, the study combined high-throughput TCR immunosequencing, statistical association of individual TCRs with disease status, and machine learning. In a later analysis, previously published TCR beta repertoires from 670 or so donors were re-analyzed and high-resolution HLA genotyping was added so that TCR occurrence patterns could be studied. Rather than using new phenotypic data, the later analysis identified candidate immune exposures from TCR beta sequences and from how often those sequences occurred across donors. In an earlier analysis of more than 550 of the donors, high-throughput TCR beta sequencing was used to judge whether each TCR beta V gene segment behaved as functional or pseudogenic. Donor age, sex, ethnicity and CMV serostatus were compiled together with the repertoire data. Genome-wide SNP genotypes for about 60% of the roughly 670 donors were used in a later genetic analysis, which treated that subset as a discovery cohort. All discovery cohort repertoires had been generated using a single sequencing platform. Both class I and class II loci were covered by HLA typing, at four-digit resolution. Typing coverage differed by locus: A, B, C, DRB1 and DQB1 were typed in roughly 629-640 donors, DQA1 in 522, DPA1 in 600 to 610, and DPB1 in 400 to 490. About five DR-DQ haplotypes were treated as single units for association and clustering because of strong linkage in the cohort. Among 300 to 500 genotyped donors of the cohort, an average of approximately 240,000 unique TCR beta nucleotide sequences was sequenced per donor, of which roughly 17% were non-productive.

Libraries were made using the immunoSEQ multiplex PCR assay. The multiplex PCR relied on a mix of 60 forward primers for TCR Vbeta segments and 13 reverse primers for TCR Jbeta segments. Amplification of the CDR3 region of rearranged TCR beta genes was performed with a multiplex PCR assay on genomic DNA. Amplified TCR beta libraries were sequenced as 87-base-pair reads on the Illumina HiSeq System. Processing in the source paper ran as follows. In a later analysis, tens of millions of unique TCR beta chains were counted across the roughly 670 repertoires, and roughly 11 million of these chains were shared by at least two donors. Raw reads were error-corrected and collapsed into unique sequences by a nearest-neighbor algorithm in which closely related sequences were merged to remove PCR and sequencing errors. V, D and J gene segments were assigned by aligning CDR3 sequences to IMGT reference sequences. For a sequence to be retained, a match of at least six nucleotides to both a V gene segment and a J gene segment was required. Rearrangements were classified as productive when the CDR3 lacked stop codons and remained in frame with V and J, and all other rearrangements were classified as non-productive. CDR3 was defined by IMGT convention, running from the second conserved V-encoded cysteine to the conserved J-encoded phenylalanine. The earlier analysis of 500 to 600 of the donors excluded sequences that lacked an unambiguous match to a single V gene segment. In an earlier analysis of several hundred of the donors, V segments were called functional above 56.7% productive rearrangements and were called segregating when the between-donor standard deviation exceeded 5%. A statistical classification framework was built for diagnosing cytomegalovirus status from the catalog of TCR beta chain sequences. V and J gene assignment, in a later analysis, came from comparing TCR nucleotide sequences with IMGT/GENE-DB human TR gene sequences. The TCRdist pipeline was used in a later analysis to assign CDR3 sequences and most-parsimonious VDJ recombination scenarios. In a later analysis, every TCR beta chain was defined by the combination of its CDR3 amino acid sequence and its V-gene family, and reads without a unique V-gene family were dropped. A later analysis removed 500 to 600 highly shared, low-generation-probability nucleotide sequences to deal with suspected cross-contamination and a sequencing artifact. For each public chain, a later analysis derived a clonal expansion index from normalized ranks of inferred template counts within each repertoire. Generation probabilities in a later analysis came from a VDJ recombination model fitted to out-of-frame rearrangements, and those results were checked against IGoR. A later analysis scored TCR-TCR, TCR-HLA and TCR-CMV co-occurrence with hypergeometric tests, applying a repertoire-size bias correction to TCR pairs. To estimate false discovery rates, a later analysis permuted the HLA or CMV assignments 20 times. In a later analysis, co-occurring TCRs were grouped with DBSCAN, and TCRdist sequence similarity was added when clustering was performed within HLA-allele-positive subsets. Repertoires with fewer than 30,000 or more than 120,000 public chains were left out of co-occurrence clustering, as were a handful of repertoires with anomalous nucleotide sharing. What TCRdb holds here is the immuneACCESS table cut down to in-frame rearrangements. Part of the clones is not present; checked against another copy, under half of the missing clones reflect an unresolved V gene, and the others are unexplained. That table gives V, J and clone size, and the DNA gave D and trimming. The sample yields around 130,000 clones; around 77% were counted once. Around 5% of the sample goes to the ten largest clones.

Concerning this clone itself: The specificity of this receptor is unknown. No much larger clone exists at a distance of one base, and base qualities are not known.

CDR1 and CDR2, looked up from the germline V gene, are SGHTA and FQGNSA. Relative to germline, V is missing 6 bases and J is missing 4 bases, with 14 bases of the junction outside any gene match. From the cysteine up to the phenylalanine, the CDR3 has a length of 17 residues. Just the 51-base CDR3 DNA is kept, in frame starting at base 1. The cohort comprised under 700 healthy bone marrow donors. At the time of sampling, all cohort members were nominally healthy, though unrecorded immune exposures were likely present. The donor was CMV seronegative and belonged to the group of several hundred seronegative cohort members. Each donor provided a peripheral blood sample, and peripheral blood mononuclear cells were used for TCR beta sequencing. The Qiagen DNeasy Blood Extraction Kit was used to extract genomic DNA from the blood cell samples. Study-wide findings and limitations: In a later analysis, the rate of TCR association differed among HLA loci, with DRB1 alleles having the most associated TCRs and HLA-C alleles having the fewest. HLA typing was unavailable for some donors at each locus, so association tests used only the typed subset. Most CMV-associated TCR beta chains appeared to be HLA-restricted in a later analysis, and the HLA associations seemed to be driven largely by CMV exposure. Presence/absence analyses assumed roughly uniform sequencing depth across donors, an assumption that may not hold. Broadly in line with IMGT annotations, most TCR beta V segments showed up in productive rearrangements about 87% or about 30% of the time in an earlier analysis of around 600 of the donors. Correlated functional status among segregating V segments might be attributable to linkage disequilibrium, but an unknown experimental factor could not be ruled out. Immune exposure information for the cohort was limited to CMV serostatus. The authors suggested that the approach could potentially be extended to other disease states and immunological phenotypes. A cluster of highly shared sequence variants was judged likely to be a technical artifact of the sequencing pipeline. An association between a missense DCLRE1C variant and V-gene and J-gene trimming of TCR beta chains was found in a later genetic analysis and replicated in an independent cohort. The cohort was sequenced for TCR beta chains only, and without alpha or paired-chain data the features that could be detected were limited. In a later genetic analysis, fewer N-insertions in productive TCRs were reported among donors in an Asian-associated ancestry cluster than the roughly 640-donor mean. While some public TCRs were present in many individuals, most TCR sequences turned up only very rarely across donors. In a later analysis, about 17,000 TCR beta sequences were associated with specific HLA alleles at a false discovery rate of 0.05. In a later analysis, several top co-occurrence clusters were reported to appear linked to parvovirus B19, influenza, CMV and Epstein-Barr virus. A further reported finding was that TCR beta sequences accurately predicted the HLA-A and HLA-B alleles for most subjects in the first cohort. A few of the identified cytomegalovirus-associated TCR beta chains were confirmed in vitro to be specific for cytomegalovirus antigens. In a later analysis, HLA-associated TCR beta chains showed more clonal expansion and lower generation probabilities than non-associated chains that were equally common. In both the original and validation cohorts, the classifier was reported to diagnose cytomegalovirus status with high specificity and sensitivity. Because the 87-base-pair reads could not distinguish some IMGT-functional V segments, including TRBV6-2 and TRBV6-3, those segments were excluded. Because counts were too low, seventeen rarely observed V segments, including chromosome 9 orphons, were excluded from the earlier analysis of several hundred of the donors. When HLA alleles, especially DR and DQ, strongly co-occurred, attributing TCR associations to individual alleles was difficult. The study listed approximately 160 TCR beta chains as associated with cytomegalovirus.

The chain was built from TRBV7-2 and TRBJ1-2; 10 central nucleotides agree with TRBD1. Sequencing was done on a sample of PBMCs. This TCR was sampled from a man aged 30 to 39 in good health and CMV-seronegative. The base sequence is TGTGCCAGCAGTTCGATGCCGGGACAGGGGCCTTCCTATGGCTACACCTTC. Its translation is CASSSMPGQGPSYGYTF.